This T cell receptor beta chain was identified in a study of CD8 T cells in ankylosing spondylitis. Study conclusions and caveats: Disease-linked clones were found to be CD8+ and relatively rare in peripheral blood.

TCRdb used MiXCR to reprocess the 5' RACE reads, holding one entry per CDR3 protein. Counted here are roughly 200,000 distinct CDR3 sequences, 20% to 30% occurring once; the ten biggest clones make up just over 6.5%. Unmatched junction bases numbered 4, after V lost 2 bases and J lost 2 bases. Per the germline V gene, CDR1 is SGHTA and CDR2 is FQGTGA. The CDR3 contains 15 residues. This clonotype was recorded at least ten times. Its antigen is unknown. The receptor was derived from a male donor with ankylosing spondylitis or in good health (not recorded which). The chain has TRBV7-3 and TRBJ2-3; 7 bases line up with TRBD2. The sample was blood, either unsorted or a sorted T cell fraction (not recorded which). The CDR3 sequence: CASSLLGTTTDTQYF. CDR3 bases: TGTGCCAGCAGCTTACTCGGGACTACCACAGATACGCAGTATTTT.